These 22 T cell receptor beta chains share one sample of origin, sequenced in a study of cytotoxic CD8 clonotypes in ibrutinib-treated CLL. Sequencing was performed with immunoSEQ multiplex PCR; in TCRdb, only in-frame clones are kept and a portion is missing. Of some 130,000 clones detected, 75% to 90% appear once; the ten largest clones hold roughly 2%. Sequences were derived from PBMCs, sampled after 24 months of ibrutinib treatment. These receptors all stem from a human donor with chronic lymphocytic leukemia.

A single count supports this clone. This chain joins TRBV7-7 and TRBJ2-7; tentatively, D is TRBD2 (7 bases). Germline CDR1 is SSHAT and CDR2 is FNYEAQ (reference sequence). With 5 bases removed from V and 3 bases from J, the gap between germline ends came to 11 bases. The CDR3 runs 13 residues. CDR3 nucleotide sequence: TGTGCCAGCAGCCCGGGGGGCAGCTACGAGCAGTACTTC. This gives the protein CASSPGGSYEQYF.

The CDR3 sequence: CASRSDRLSYEQYF. The CDR3 DNA sequence: TGTGCCAGTAGGTCTGACAGGTTGTCCTACGAGCAGTACTTC. The V call is TRBV19, the J call TRBJ2-7; TRBD1 might be the D (6 bases). The CDR3 has 14 amino acids. From germline, CDR1 is LNHDA and CDR2 SQIVND (reference sequence). Trimming stripped 6 bases from V and 1 base from J, with 13 bases between.

This chain links TRBV28 with TRBJ2-5, with D unresolved. The CDR3 has 13 residues. Germline V gene lookup returns CDR1 MDHEN and CDR2 SYDVKM. Trimming cost V 8 bases and J 2 bases, with 12 bases left between them. CDR3 region: CASPRSRQETQYF. The CDR3 region has the DNA TGTGCCAGCCCCCGGTCCAGACAAGAGACCCAGTACTTC.

The chain carries TRBV7-2 and TRBJ2-2, with D tentatively TRBD1 or TRBD2 (5 bases each). V dropped 2 bases and J dropped 4 bases, with 11 bases sitting between them. Germline V lookup: CDR1 SGHTA, CDR2 FQGNSA. The CDR3 sequence is 15 residues long. Written as DNA, the CDR3 is TGTGCCAGCAGCTTAATTCTTGGGGGCACCGGGGAGCTGTTTTTT. Its translation: CASSLILGGTGELFF.

The table lists this clone with a few counts. The chain recombines TRBV18 with TRBJ1-5; 8 bases are shared with TRBD1. The trim removed 2 bases at V and 5 bases at J, leaving 8 bases unmatched. The germline CDR1 and CDR2 sequences are KGHSH and LQKENI. This CDR3 has 16 residues. CDR3 sequence reads: CASSPGPGQAYQPQHF. The CDR3 DNA reads as TGTGCCAGCTCACCAGGGCCGGGACAGGCTTATCAGCCCCAGCATTTT. Full variable domain (missing parts from reference TRBV18 and TRBJ1-5): NAGVMQNPRHLVRRRGQEARLRCSPMKGHSHVYWYRQLPEEGLKFMVYLQKENIIDESGMPKERFSAEFPKEGPSILRIQQVVRGDSAAYFCASSPGPGQAYQPQHFGDGTRLSIL.

There are a few counts of this clone. The rearrangement links TRBV10-3 to TRBJ2-7, with D possibly being TRBD1 or TRBD2 (5 bases each). Germline V lookup: CDR1 ENHRY, CDR2 SYGVKD. The germline V and J ends were trimmed by 4 bases and 5 bases, with 9 bases remaining between them. The CDR3 extends over 12 amino acids. CDR3 loop: CAISGLGDEQYF. The CDR3 DNA follows: TGTGCCATCAGTGGGCTGGGGGACGAGCAGTACTTC.

In its sample, this clone was seen once. V gene TRBV5-5 combines with J gene TRBJ2-5; 8 bases align to TRBD2. The trim removed 3 bases at V and 4 bases at J, leaving 17 bases unmatched. Germline CDR1 and CDR2: SGHKS and YYEKEE (reference sequence). This CDR3 spans 18 amino acids. CDR3 sequence (DNA): TGTGCCAGCAGCTCGGGGGGCCTAGCGGGCCGAGGATTAGAGACCCAGTACTTC. Its protein is CASSSGGLAGRGLETQYF.

This clone is a singleton in its sample. V and J are TRBV2 and TRBJ2-5; D is perhaps TRBD1 (6 bases). This CDR3 has 13 residues. The V and J ends lost 4 bases and 3 bases respectively, with 9 bases between them. Germline V gene data show CDR1 as SNHLY and CDR2 as FYNNEI. The CDR3 coding sequence is TGTGCCAGCAGTGGACCAGGGGAAGAGACCCAGTACTTC. Translated, it gives CASSGPGEETQYF.

The sample holds a few counts of this clone. This chain joins TRBV27 and TRBJ1-1; TRBD1 might be the D (5 bases). Germline assignment: CDR1 MNHEY and CDR2 SMNVEV (reference sequence). This CDR3 contains 12 residues. Trimming cost V 8 bases and J 3 bases, with 10 bases left between them. This CDR3 is CASLKGDTEAFF. The CDR3 DNA follows: TGTGCCAGCCTAAAAGGGGACACTGAAGCTTTCTTT.

This clone was detected once. The V and J genes are TRBV28 and TRBJ2-1, with 7 bases matching TRBD1. With V trimmed by 5 bases and J by 9 bases, 10 bases remained unmatched. The CDR3 has 14 amino acids. Germline lookup yields CDR1 MDHEN and CDR2 SYDVKM. The CDR3 region is CASSPHDRVGEQFF. The CDR3 bases are TGTGCCAGCAGTCCTCATGACAGGGTAGGTGAGCAGTTCTTC.

The chain is built from TRBV9 and TRBJ2-1, with D perhaps TRBD2 (5 bases). Germline V gene data show CDR1 as SGDLS and CDR2 as YYNGEE. Trimming stripped 0 bases from V and 9 bases from J, with 19 bases between. CDR3 length: 16 amino acids. CDR3 nucleotide sequence: TGTGCCAGCAGCGTAGACCCCCTCGCCCCGGCGGGTGAGCAGTTCTTC. Protein sequence: CASSVDPLAPAGEQFF.

The chain has TRBV28 and TRBJ2-7; D unresolved. The germline CDR1 and CDR2 sequences are MDHEN and SYDVKM. The V gene lost 2 bases and the J gene lost 4 bases, with 12 bases spanning the gap. The length of the CDR3 is 14 residues. CDR3 protein: CASSLMQERYEQYF. CDR3 bases: TGTGCCAGCAGTTTAATGCAGGAGAGATACGAGCAGTACTTC.

The chain uses TRBV28 and TRBJ2-4; tentative D call: TRBD2 (7 bases). This CDR3 region has 15 residues. CDR1 MDHEN and CDR2 SYDVKM come from the germline V gene. Trimming shortened V by 6 bases and J by 8 bases, and 20 bases separated the two germline ends. This chain's CDR3 is CASSPIGGGADIQYF. The CDR3 nucleotides read TGTGCCAGCAGCCCAATTGGGGGGGGCGCAGACATTCAGTACTTC.

In its sample, this clone was seen a few times. The J gene is TRBJ1-1, the V gene TRBV6-5, with D unresolved. Trimming removed 2 bases at V and 1 base at J, with 5 bases between. In germline, CDR1 is MNHEY, CDR2 SVGAGI. The CDR3 is made up of 13 amino acids. The CDR3 DNA reads TGTGCCAGCAGTTACCGTAGGAACACTGAAGCTTTCTTT. Its protein is CASSYRRNTEAFF.

The gene calls are TRBV27 and TRBJ2-3, with 7 bases identical to TRBD2. From germline, CDR1 is MNHEY and CDR2 SMNVEV (reference sequence). This CDR3 contains 16 residues. J lost 0 bases, V lost 6 bases, and 9 bases had no gene match. The CDR3 bases are TGTGCCAGCAGCCGCTATAGCGGGCGGAGCACAGATACGCAGTATTTT. The encoded protein is CASSRYSGRSTDTQYF.

This rearrangement joins TRBV7-6 to TRBJ2-2; possibly TRBD1 for D (5 bases). This CDR3 has 14 residues. The germline V gene has CDR1 SGHVS and CDR2 FNYEAQ. Trimming pared 6 bases from V and 1 base from J, leaving 9 bases between. The CDR3, as DNA: TGTGCCAGCAGAGCGACAGTGAACACCGGGGAGCTGTTTTTT. Residues: CASRATVNTGELFF.

This chain links TRBV6-5 with TRBJ2-2; unclear D gene. Germline V gene lookup returns CDR1 MNHEY and CDR2 SVGAGI. There are 13 residues in the CDR3. The V end was cut by 0 bases, the J end by 9 bases, with 8 bases between. The CDR3 DNA follows: TGTGCCAGCAGTTACTCAGAGTACTGGGAGCTGTTTTTT. The encoded protein is CASSYSEYWELFF.

This CDR3 is CANSELGMNEQFF. The CDR3 coding sequence is TGTGCCAACTCCGAGTTAGGGATGAATGAGCAGTTCTTC. The rearrangement joins TRBV2 to TRBJ2-1; D gene unclear. Trimming left V 10 bases short and J 7 bases short, with 17 bases between. Germline V gives CDR1 SNHLY, CDR2 FYNNEI. The CDR3 loop spans 13 amino acids.

The J gene is TRBJ1-5, the V gene TRBV28; 9 bases are shared with TRBD1. CDR1 and CDR2 (germline): MDHEN, SYDVKM. Germline trimming cut 4 bases from V and 3 bases from J; bases unmatched to any gene: 7. The CDR3 runs 16 residues. In nucleotides, the CDR3 is TGTGCCAGCAGTTCACCGGGACAGGGAAACAATCAGCCCCAGCATTTT. Encoded protein: CASSSPGQGNNQPQHF.

This chain connects TRBV28 to TRBJ1-2; a possible D gene is TRBD1 (6 bases). The CDR3 totals 17 residues. Germline CDR1 reads MDHEN; CDR2 reads SYDVKM. The germline V and J ends were trimmed by 2 bases and 0 bases, with 16 bases remaining between them. This CDR3 reads CASSLINRAASNYGYTF. The CDR3 DNA is TGTGCCAGCAGTTTAATAAACAGGGCTGCCTCTAACTATGGCTACACCTTC.

The CDR3 sequence is CAIRRTGGDGYTF. CDR3 in DNA: TGTGCCATCAGGAGGACAGGGGGTGATGGCTACACCTTC. This chain uses TRBV10-3 with TRBJ1-2; 10 bases line up with TRBD1. Germline assignment: CDR1 ENHRY and CDR2 SYGVKD. V shed 6 bases and J 6 bases; nucleotides not matched to a gene: 4. The CDR3 runs to 13 residues.

This chain connects TRBV7-6 to TRBJ2-2, with D maybe TRBD2 (5 bases). The V end lost 3 bases, the J end lost 0 bases, and 5 bases lay between the germline ends. Germline V lookup: CDR1 SGHVS, CDR2 FNYEAQ. CDR3 length: 14 amino acids. Written as DNA, the CDR3 is TGTGCCAGCAGCTTGGAGGCGAACACCGGGGAGCTGTTTTTT. It codes for CASSLEANTGELFF.